This T cell receptor (beta chain) was identified during a study of spatial heterogeneity in lung cancer. General study results and limits: In blood, ubiquitous expanded tumor TCRs appeared more at resection than follow-up.

This CDR3 comprises 18 residues. Germline CDR1 reads MNHEY; CDR2 reads SVGAGI. The V segment lost 0 bases and the J segment 2 bases; nucleotides outside the gene matches: 11. TCRdb re-called the 5' RACE reads with MiXCR, one entry per CDR3 protein. The sample lists more than 35,000 distinct CDR3 sequences, 5% to 5.5% occurring once. Time point here: sample taken at primary tumor resection. The donors comprised some 70 untreated early-stage non-small cell lung cancer patients. This clonotype was detected many times. Its antigen is not known. The source material was PBMCs, sampled at surgery. The J gene is TRBJ2-7, the V gene TRBV6-5; TRBD2 matches at 9 bases. This receptor was obtained from a female donor with early-stage non-small cell lung cancer. CDR3 loop: CASSYSRGGRYQPYEQYF. The CDR3, as DNA: TGTGCCAGCAGTTACTCGCGGGGGGGTCGCTATCAGCCCTACGAGCAGTACTTC.